This T cell receptor beta chain emerged from a study of response to subunit inactivated influenza vaccine. Study-level points and caveats: A suggestion made by the authors is that each seasonal influenza vaccination recruits few new T cells.

TCRdb called the RT-PCR reads again in MiXCR, with one record for every CDR3 protein. The data show around 760,000 distinct CDR3 sequences, approximately 15% seen once. This clonotype was observed many times. Its specificity is not known. The CDR3 consists of 13 residues. Germline CDR1 SGHRS, CDR2 YFSETQ. Trimming took 4 bases from V and 1 from J, leaving 8 bases between them. This sequence joins TRBV5-1 and TRBJ1-1, with no clear D. The clonotype originates from a man aged 45 to 65 who received an inactivated influenza vaccine. The specimen comprised PBMCs from blood, sampled approximately 15 days before vaccination. The CDR3 bases are TGCGCCAGCAGCCGAGATCAGAACACTGAAGCTTTCTTT. Translating gives CASSRDQNTEAFF.